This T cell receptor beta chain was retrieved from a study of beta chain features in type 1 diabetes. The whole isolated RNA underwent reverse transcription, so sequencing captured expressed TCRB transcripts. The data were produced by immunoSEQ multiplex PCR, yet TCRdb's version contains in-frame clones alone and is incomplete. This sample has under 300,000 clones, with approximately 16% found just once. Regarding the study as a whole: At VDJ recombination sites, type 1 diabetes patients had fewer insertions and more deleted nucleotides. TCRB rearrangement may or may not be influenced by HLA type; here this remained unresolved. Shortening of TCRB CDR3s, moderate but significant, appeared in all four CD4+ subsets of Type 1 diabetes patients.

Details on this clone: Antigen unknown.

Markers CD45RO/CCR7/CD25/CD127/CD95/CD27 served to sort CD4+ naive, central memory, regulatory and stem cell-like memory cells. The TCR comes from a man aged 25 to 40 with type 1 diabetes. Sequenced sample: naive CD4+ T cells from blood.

The CDR3 DNA is TGTGCCAGCAGTGGGGACAGGGGACGCACAGATACGCAGTATTTT. Its protein product is CASSGDRGRTDTQYF. The J gene is TRBJ2-3, the V gene TRBV28; TRBD1 matches at 10 bases. The CDR3 length is 15 residues. Germline V gene sequence: CDR1 MDHEN, CDR2 SYDVKM. Trimming took 5 bases from V and 1 from J; bases not matched to a gene: 3.